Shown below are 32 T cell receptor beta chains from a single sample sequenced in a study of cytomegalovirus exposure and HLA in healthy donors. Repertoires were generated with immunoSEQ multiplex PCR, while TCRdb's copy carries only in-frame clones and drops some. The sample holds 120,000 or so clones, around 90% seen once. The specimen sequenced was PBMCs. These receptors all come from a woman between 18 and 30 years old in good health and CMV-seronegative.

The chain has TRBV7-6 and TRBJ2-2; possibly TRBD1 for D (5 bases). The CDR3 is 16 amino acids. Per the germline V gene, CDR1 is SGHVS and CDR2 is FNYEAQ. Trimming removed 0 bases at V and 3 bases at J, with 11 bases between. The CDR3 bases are TGTGCCAGCAGCTTAGCGCGCAGGGCCCACACCGGGGAGCTGTTTTTT. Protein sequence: CASSLARRAHTGELFF.

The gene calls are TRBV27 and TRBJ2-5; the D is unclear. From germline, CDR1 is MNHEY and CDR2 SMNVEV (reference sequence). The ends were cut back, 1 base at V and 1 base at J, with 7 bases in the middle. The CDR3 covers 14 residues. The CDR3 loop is CASSLYSGQETQYF. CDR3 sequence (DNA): TGTGCCAGCAGTTTATACTCGGGCCAAGAGACCCAGTACTTC.

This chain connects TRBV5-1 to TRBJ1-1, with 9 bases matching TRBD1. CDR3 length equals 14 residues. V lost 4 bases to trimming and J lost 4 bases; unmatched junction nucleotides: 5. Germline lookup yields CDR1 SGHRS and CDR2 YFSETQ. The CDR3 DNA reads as TGCGCCAGCAGCGGGGACAGGGATAGCACTGAAGCTTTCTTT. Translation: CASSGDRDSTEAFF.

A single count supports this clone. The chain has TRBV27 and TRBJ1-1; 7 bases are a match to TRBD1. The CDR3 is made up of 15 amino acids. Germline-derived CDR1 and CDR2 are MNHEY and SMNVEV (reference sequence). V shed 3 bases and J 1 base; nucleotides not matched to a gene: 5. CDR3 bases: TGTGCCAGCAGTTTCCTGGACAGGTCGAACACTGAAGCTTTCTTT. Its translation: CASSFLDRSNTEAFF.

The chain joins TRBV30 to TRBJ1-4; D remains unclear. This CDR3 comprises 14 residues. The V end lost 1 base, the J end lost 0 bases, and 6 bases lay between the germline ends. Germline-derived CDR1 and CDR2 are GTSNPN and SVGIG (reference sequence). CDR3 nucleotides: TGTGCCTGGAGTGATGAGGCAACTAATGAAAAACTGTTTTTT. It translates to CAWSDEATNEKLFF. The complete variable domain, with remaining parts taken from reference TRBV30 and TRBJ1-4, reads SQTIHQWPATLVQPVGSPLSLECTVEGTSNPNLYWYRQAAGRGLQLLFYSVGIGQISSEVPQNLSASRPQDRQFILSSKKLLLSDSGFYLCAWSDEATNEKLFFGSGTQLSVL.

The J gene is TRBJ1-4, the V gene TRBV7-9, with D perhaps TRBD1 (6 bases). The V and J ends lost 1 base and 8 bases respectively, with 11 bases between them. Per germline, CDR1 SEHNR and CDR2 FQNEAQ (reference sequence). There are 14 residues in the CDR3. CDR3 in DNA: TGTGCCAGCAGCTTAGGCCAGGGGTTCGAAAAACTGTTTTTT. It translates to CASSLGQGFEKLFF.

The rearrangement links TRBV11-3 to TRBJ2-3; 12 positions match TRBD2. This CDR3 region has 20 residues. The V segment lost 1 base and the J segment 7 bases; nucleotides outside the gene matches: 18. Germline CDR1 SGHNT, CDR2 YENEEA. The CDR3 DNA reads TGTGCCAGCAGCTTAGCTCTTCCTAGCGGGAGGGACCGTTACTCTAATACGCAGTATTTT. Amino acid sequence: CASSLALPSGRDRYSNTQYF.

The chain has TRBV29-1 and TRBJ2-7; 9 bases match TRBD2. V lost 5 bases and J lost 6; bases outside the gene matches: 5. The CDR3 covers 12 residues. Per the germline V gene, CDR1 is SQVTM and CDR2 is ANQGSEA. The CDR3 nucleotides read TGCAGCGTTAGTATAGCGGGGGTCGAGCAGTACTTC. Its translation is CSVSIAGVEQYF.

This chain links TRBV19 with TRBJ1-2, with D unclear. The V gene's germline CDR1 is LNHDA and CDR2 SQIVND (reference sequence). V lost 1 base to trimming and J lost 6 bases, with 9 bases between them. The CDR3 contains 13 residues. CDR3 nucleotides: TGTGCCAGTAGTATAGTGGTAGCGGATGGCTACACCTTC. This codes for CASSIVVADGYTF. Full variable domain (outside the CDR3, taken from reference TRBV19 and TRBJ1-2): DGGITQSPKYLFRKEGQNVTLSCEQNLNHDAMYWYRQDPGQGLRLIYYSQIVNDFQKGDIAEGYSVSREKKESFPLTVTSAQKNPTAFYLCASSIVVADGYTFGSGTRLTVV.

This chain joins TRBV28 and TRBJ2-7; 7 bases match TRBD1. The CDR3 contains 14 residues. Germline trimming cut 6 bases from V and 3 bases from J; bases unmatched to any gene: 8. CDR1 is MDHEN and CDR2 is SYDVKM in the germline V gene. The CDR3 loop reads CASSADRNRYEQYF. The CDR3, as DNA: TGTGCCAGCAGCGCGGACAGGAACCGCTACGAGCAGTACTTC.

For the CDR3, the DNA is TGTGCCAGCAGCTCCGGGACAGGGTCTGACGAGCAGTACTTC. Amino acid sequence: CASSSGTGSDEQYF. The J gene is TRBJ2-7, the V gene TRBV7-9; TRBD1 matches at 9 bases. From germline, CDR1 is SEHNR and CDR2 FQNEAQ (reference sequence). After removal of 4 bases from V and 5 bases from J, the junction contained 6 bases not matched to a gene. The length of the CDR3 is 14 residues.

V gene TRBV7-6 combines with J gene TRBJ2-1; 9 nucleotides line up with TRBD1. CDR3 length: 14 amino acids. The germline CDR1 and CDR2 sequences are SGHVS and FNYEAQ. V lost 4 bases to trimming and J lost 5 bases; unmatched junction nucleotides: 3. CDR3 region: CASSSGTGNNEQFF. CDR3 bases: TGTGCCAGCAGCTCCGGGACAGGGAACAATGAGCAGTTCTTC.

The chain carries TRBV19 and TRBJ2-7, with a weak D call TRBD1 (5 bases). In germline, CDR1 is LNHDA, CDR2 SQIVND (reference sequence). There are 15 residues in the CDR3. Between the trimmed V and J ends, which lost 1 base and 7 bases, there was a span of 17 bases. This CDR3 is CASSIVYQGNWEQYF. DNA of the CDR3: TGTGCCAGTAGTATAGTATACCAGGGCAACTGGGAGCAGTACTTC. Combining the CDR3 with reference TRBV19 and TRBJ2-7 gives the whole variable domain DGGITQSPKYLFRKEGQNVTLSCEQNLNHDAMYWYRQDPGQGLRLIYYSQIVNDFQKGDIAEGYSVSREKKESFPLTVTSAQKNPTAFYLCASSIVYQGNWEQYFGPGTRLTVT.

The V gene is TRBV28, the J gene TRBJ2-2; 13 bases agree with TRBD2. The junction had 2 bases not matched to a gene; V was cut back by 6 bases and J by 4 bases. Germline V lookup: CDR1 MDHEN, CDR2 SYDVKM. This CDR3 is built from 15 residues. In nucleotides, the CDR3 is TGTGCCAGCAGCCGACTAGCGGGAGGCACCGGGGAGCTGTTTTTT. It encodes CASSRLAGGTGELFF.

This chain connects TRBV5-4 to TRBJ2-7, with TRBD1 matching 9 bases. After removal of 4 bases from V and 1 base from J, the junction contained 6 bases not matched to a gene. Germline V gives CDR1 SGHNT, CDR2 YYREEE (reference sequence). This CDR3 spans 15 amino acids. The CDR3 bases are TGTGCCAGCAGCCCCTCGGGACAGGGATCCTACGAGCAGTACTTC. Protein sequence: CASSPSGQGSYEQYF.

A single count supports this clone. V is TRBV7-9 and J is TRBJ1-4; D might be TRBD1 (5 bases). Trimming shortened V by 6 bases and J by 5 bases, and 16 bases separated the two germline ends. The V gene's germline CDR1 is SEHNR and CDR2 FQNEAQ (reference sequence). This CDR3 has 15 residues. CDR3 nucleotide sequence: TGTGCCAGCAGGGGCGCGGGGGGAGTGAATGAAAAACTGTTTTTT. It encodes CASRGAGGVNEKLFF.

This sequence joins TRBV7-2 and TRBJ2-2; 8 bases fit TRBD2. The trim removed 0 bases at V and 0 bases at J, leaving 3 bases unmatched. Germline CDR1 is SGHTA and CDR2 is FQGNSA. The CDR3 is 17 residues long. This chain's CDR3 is CASSLAGGGTNTGELFF. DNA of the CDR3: TGTGCCAGCAGCTTAGCGGGCGGGGGGACGAACACCGGGGAGCTGTTTTTT.

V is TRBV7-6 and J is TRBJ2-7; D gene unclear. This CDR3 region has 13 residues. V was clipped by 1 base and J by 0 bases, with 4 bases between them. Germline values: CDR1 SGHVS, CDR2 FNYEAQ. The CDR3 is CASSLGNSYEQYF. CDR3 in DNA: TGTGCCAGCAGCTTAGGTAACTCCTACGAGCAGTACTTC. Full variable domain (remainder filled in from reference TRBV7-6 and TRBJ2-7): GAGVSQSPRYKVTKRGQDVALRCDPISGHVSLYWYRQALGQGPEFLTYFNYEAQQDKSGLPNDRFSAERPEGSISTLTIQRTEQRDSAMYRCASSLGNSYEQYFGPGTRLTVT.

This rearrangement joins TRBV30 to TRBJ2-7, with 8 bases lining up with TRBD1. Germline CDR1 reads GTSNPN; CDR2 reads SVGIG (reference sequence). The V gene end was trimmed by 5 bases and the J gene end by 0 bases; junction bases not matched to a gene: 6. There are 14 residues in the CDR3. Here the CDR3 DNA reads TGTGCCTGGGTTAGACAGGGGAGCTCCTACGAGCAGTACTTC. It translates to CAWVRQGSSYEQYF.

CDR3 loop: CASSPLGGQGGYTF. DNA for the CDR3: TGTGCCAGCAGCCCCCTCGGTGGGCAGGGTGGCTACACCTTC. The chain has TRBV27 and TRBJ1-2; D may be TRBD1 (5 bases). V lost 6 bases, J lost 7 bases, and 18 bases lay in between. CDR1 is MNHEY, CDR2 SMNVEV, per germline (reference sequence). The length of the CDR3 is 14 residues.

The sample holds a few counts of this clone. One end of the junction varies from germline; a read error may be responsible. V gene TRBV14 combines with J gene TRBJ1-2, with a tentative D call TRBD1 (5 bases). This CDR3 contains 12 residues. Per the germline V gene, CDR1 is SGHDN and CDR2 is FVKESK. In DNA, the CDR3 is TGTGCCAGCAGCCTCCCCGGGGGGTTAAGCTCCTTC. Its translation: CASSLPGGLSSF.

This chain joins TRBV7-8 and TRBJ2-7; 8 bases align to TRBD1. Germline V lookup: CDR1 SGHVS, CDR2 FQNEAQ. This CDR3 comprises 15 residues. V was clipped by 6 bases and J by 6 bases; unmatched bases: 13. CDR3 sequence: CASSPGTGSLREQYF. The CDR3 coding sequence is TGTGCCAGCAGTCCCGGGACAGGTTCCTTGCGCGAGCAGTACTTC.

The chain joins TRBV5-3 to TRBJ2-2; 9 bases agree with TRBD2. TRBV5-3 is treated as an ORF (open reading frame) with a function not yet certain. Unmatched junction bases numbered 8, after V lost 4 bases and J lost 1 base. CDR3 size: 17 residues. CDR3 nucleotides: TGTGCCAGAAGCCTATACCGACTAGCGGTGAACACCGGGGAGCTGTTTTTT. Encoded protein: CARSLYRLAVNTGELFF.

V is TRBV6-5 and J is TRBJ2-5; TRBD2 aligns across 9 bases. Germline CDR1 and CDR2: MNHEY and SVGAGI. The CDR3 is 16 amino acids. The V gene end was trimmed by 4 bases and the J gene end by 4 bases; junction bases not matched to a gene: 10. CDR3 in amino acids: CASSLIMAGGVETQYF. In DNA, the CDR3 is TGTGCCAGCAGTTTAATTATGGCGGGGGGGGTAGAGACCCAGTACTTC.

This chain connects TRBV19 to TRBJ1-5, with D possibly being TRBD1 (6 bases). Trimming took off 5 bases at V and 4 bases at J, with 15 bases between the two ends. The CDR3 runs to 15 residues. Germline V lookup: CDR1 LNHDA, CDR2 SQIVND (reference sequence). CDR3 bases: TGTGCCAGTAGTCTCACGGGGGGCGGTAATCAGCCCCAGCATTTT. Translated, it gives CASSLTGGGNQPQHF.

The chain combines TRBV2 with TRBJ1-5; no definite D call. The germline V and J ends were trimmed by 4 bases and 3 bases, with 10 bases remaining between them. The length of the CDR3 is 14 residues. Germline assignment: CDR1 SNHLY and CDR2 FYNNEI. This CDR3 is CASSVRGFNQPQHF. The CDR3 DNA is TGTGCCAGCAGTGTACGAGGGTTCAATCAGCCCCAGCATTTT.

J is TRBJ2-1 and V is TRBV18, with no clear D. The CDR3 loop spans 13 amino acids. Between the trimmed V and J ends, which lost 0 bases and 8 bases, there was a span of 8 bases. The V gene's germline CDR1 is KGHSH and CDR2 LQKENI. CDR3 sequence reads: CASSPPSVDEQFF. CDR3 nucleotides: TGTGCCAGCTCACCACCGTCGGTCGATGAGCAGTTCTTC.

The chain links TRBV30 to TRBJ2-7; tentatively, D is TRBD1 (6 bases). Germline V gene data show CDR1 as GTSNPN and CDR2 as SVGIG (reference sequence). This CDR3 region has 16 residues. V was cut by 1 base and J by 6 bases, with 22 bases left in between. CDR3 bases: TGTGCCTGGAGTGCGAAGGACAGTCGGGGAAGGGGCGAGCAGTACTTC. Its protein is CAWSAKDSRGRGEQYF.

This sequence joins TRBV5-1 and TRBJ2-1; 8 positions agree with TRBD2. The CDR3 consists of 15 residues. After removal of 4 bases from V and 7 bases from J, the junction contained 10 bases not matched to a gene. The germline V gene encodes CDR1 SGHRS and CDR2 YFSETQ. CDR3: CASSLSTSGTNEQFF. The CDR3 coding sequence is TGCGCCAGCAGCCTCTCCACTAGCGGTACAAATGAGCAGTTCTTC.

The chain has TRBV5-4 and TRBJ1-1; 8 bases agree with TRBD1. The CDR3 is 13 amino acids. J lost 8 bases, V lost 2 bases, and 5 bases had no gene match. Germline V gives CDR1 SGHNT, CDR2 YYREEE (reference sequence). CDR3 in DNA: TGTGCCAGCAGCTTCGACAGGGGTTCGGAAGCTTTCTTT. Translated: CASSFDRGSEAFF. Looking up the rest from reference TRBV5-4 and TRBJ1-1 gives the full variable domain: ETGVTQSPTHLIKTRGQQVTLRCSSQSGHNTVSWYQQALGQGPQFIFQYYREEENGRGNFPPRFSGLQFPNYSSELNVNALELDDSALYLCASSFDRGSEAFFGQGTRLTVV.

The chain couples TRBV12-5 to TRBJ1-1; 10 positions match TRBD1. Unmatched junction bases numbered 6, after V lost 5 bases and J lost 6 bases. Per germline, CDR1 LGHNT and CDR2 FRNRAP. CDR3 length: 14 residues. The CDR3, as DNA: TGTGCTAGTGGTCCGGGACAGGGGAGGGCTGAAGCTTTCTTT. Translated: CASGPGQGRAEAFF.

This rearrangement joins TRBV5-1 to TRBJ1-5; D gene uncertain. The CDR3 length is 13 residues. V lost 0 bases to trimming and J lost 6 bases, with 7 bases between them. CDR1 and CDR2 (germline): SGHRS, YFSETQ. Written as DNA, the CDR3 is TGCGCCAGCAGCTTGGCACTCGGTCAGCCCCAGCATTTT. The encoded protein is CASSLALGQPQHF.